The present T cell receptor (beta chain) was sequenced within a study of shared clonotypes between healthy human individuals. About the study: Per donor, CD8 memory used one plate, CD8 naive used two, CD4 memory used three and CD4 naive used three. Findings and caveats of the study: Clonotypes not shared had lower generation probabilities than those common to all four donors.

The CDR3 totals 17 residues. CDR1 is SGHRS and CDR2 is YFSETQ in the germline V gene. Trimming took 0 bases from V and 2 from J; bases not matched to a gene: 10. Original processing notes: ImmunoSEQ only sent back junction sequences with no quality scores, so filtering was done differently. TCRdb keeps only in-frame clones here, not all; method: immunoSEQ multiplex PCR. V, J and clone size reflect that table, while D and trimming were determined from the DNA. The table lists under 2,000,000 clones, roughly 94% of them singletons. About this clone itself: The antigen is not known.

Naive CD8 cells lacked CD45RO and underwent positive selection for CCR7, leaving out terminally differentiated effector memory CD45RA+ cells. The sample comprised naive CD8+ T cells sorted from blood. The gene calls are TRBV5-1 and TRBJ2-5; 7 bases match TRBD1. The sequence came from a man aged 18 to 29 in good health. The CDR3 here is CASSLVVKDRRQETQYF. The CDR3, as DNA: TGCGCCAGCAGCTTGGTAGTGAAGGACAGGAGACAAGAGACCCAGTACTTC. The complete variable domain, with remaining parts taken from reference TRBV5-1 and TRBJ2-5, reads KAGVTQTPRYLIKTRGQQVTLSCSPISGHRSVSWYQQTPGQGLQFLFEYFSETQRNKGNFPGRFSGRQFSNSRSEMNVSTLELGDSALYLCASSLVVKDRRQETQYFGPGTRLLVL.